The T cell receptor beta chain described here comes from a study of blood T cell repertoires in COVID-19. Across the whole study: PBMCs, B-cell-depleted T cells, or T cells were the source of the cDNA or gDNA that made up the material.

V was trimmed by 6 bases and J by 3 bases, leaving 8 bases between them. The CDR3 is 12 amino acids. Authors' data handling: Amplification of reference gene primers was used by the study to estimate nucleated cell counts. TCRdb's copy holds only in-frame clones and misses some; the assay was immunoSEQ multiplex PCR. V, J and clone size are those of that table, while D and trimming were read from the DNA. Among roughly 250,000 clones listed, approximately 86% were seen once. The specimen sequenced was PBMCs or T cells enriched from blood (not recorded which). The clonotype was recovered from a woman between 35 and 50 years old with acute COVID-19. The gene calls are TRBV12-3 or TRBV12-4 and TRBJ1-1; D not resolved. CDR3 in DNA: TGTGCCAGCAGGGAGGCATACACTGAAGCTTTCTTT. Protein sequence: CASREAYTEAFF.